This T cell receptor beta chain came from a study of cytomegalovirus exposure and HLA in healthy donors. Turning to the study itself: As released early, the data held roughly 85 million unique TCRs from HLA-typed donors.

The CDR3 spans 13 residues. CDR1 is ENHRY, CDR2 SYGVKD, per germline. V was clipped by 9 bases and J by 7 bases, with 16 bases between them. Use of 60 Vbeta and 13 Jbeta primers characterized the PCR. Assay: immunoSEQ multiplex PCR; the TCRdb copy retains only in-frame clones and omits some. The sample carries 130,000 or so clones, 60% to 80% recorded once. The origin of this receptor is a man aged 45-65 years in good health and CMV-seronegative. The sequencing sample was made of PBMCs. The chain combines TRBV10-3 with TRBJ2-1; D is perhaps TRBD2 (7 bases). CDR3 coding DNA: TGTGCCATGGGGGGGGGCGCTGGGAATGAGCAGTTCTTC. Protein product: CAMGGGAGNEQFF.